This TCR beta chain was observed in a study of siplizumab effects on memory and regulatory T cells. Study results and limitations: Significantly reduced by siplizumab was the cumulative frequency of alloreactive sequences, namely those traceable to unstimulated CD4+ memory cells.

The table came from immunoSEQ multiplex PCR; TCRdb's copy has only in-frame clones and leaves some out. This sample has around 100,000 clones; approximately 90% occur once, and the top ten carry more than 0.95%. In germline, CDR1 is LNHDA, CDR2 SQIVND (reference sequence). The CDR3 consists of 15 residues. V lost 3 bases to trimming and J lost 2 bases, with 12 bases between them. Concerning this clone itself: Antigen: not known.

The sequenced sample was CD4+ T cells sorted from blood. This receptor was identified in a human donor in good health. V gene TRBV19 combines with J gene TRBJ2-3; the D is unclear. The CDR3 DNA follows: TGTGCCAGTAGTATCGGCAGTCCCGTCACAGATACGCAGTATTTT. It translates to CASSIGSPVTDTQYF. Supplemented by reference TRBV19 and TRBJ2-3, the full variable domain reads DGGITQSPKYLFRKEGQNVTLSCEQNLNHDAMYWYRQDPGQGLRLIYYSQIVNDFQKGDIAEGYSVSREKKESFPLTVTSAQKNPTAFYLCASSIGSPVTDTQYFGPGTRLTVL.